One sample yielded the 32 T cell receptor beta chains listed below, sequenced in a study of vaccination and CD4 T cells after COVID-19 (dated by TCRdb to between 2020 and 2023). The treatment or condition label here, explained by the study, means: approximately nine-day PBMC culture with coronavirus spike peptide pools or control peptides (ViraFEST assay). Their specific antigens are unknown. Libraries came from PCR. Sequencing instrument: Illumina iSeq 100. At the Johns Hopkins FTIC core, DNA from the cultured CD4+ T cells underwent TCR sequencing with the Oncomine TCR Beta short-read assay. In-frame beta chains were kept once TCRdb had trimmed the public reads at Q25 with fastp and called clones with MiXCR. Here each entry gathers all rows of one CDR3 protein and keeps the most common genes and DNA. The sample yields around 15,000 distinct CDR3 sequences; around 53% were counted once. Less than 15% of the sample is held by the ten biggest clonotypes.

Sequencing was done on a sample of CD4+ T cells from blood, cultured in vitro. These receptors came from a human donor who had recovered from COVID-19.

The rearrangement joins TRBV10-3 to TRBJ2-1; TRBD2 aligns across 7 bases. The germline V gene encodes CDR1 ENHRY and CDR2 SYGVKD. Losses at the gene ends were 4 bases for V and 7 bases for J; bases not matched to a gene: 7. The CDR3 is 14 residues long. CDR3 in amino acids: CAISGGGPWNEQFF. DNA for the CDR3: TGTGCCATCAGTGGGGGAGGGCCGTGGAATGAGCAGTTCTTC.

This clonotype was observed a handful of times. J is TRBJ1-1 and V is TRBV27, with D maybe TRBD1 (5 bases). V was cut by 4 bases and J by 5 bases, with 14 bases left in between. The CDR3 runs 14 residues. CDR1 is MNHEY, CDR2 SMNVEV, per germline (reference sequence). In DNA, the CDR3 is TGTGCCAGCAGTTCCCTGGGGCTCGAGACTGAAGCTTTCTTT. Translation: CASSSLGLETEAFF.

This clonotype was picked up a small number of times. This chain connects TRBV19 to TRBJ2-5; tentatively, D is TRBD2 (6 bases). The germline V gene encodes CDR1 LNHDA and CDR2 SQIVND (reference sequence). The CDR3 totals 13 residues. V was trimmed by 9 bases and J by 10 bases, leaving 21 bases between them. The CDR3 bases are TGTGCCAGCAGGGACTCCACCCGAAAACGCCAGTACTTC. Translation: CASRDSTRKRQYF.

This sequence joins TRBV20-1 and TRBJ2-7, with D maybe TRBD1 (5 bases). CDR3 size: 11 residues. Trimming stripped 6 bases from V and 6 bases from J, with 12 bases between. Germline CDR1 reads DFQATT; CDR2 reads SNEGSKA (reference sequence). The CDR3: CSARRRAEQYF. In DNA, the CDR3 is TGCAGTGCACGCCGCAGGGCCGAGCAGTACTTC.

V is TRBV5-5 and J is TRBJ1-5; TRBD1 might be the D (5 bases). This CDR3 contains 14 residues. Germline V CDR1 and CDR2: SGHKS, YYEKEE (reference sequence). V was pared by 5 bases and J by 6 bases, with 15 bases between. The CDR3 is CASRLFGDGQPQHF. The CDR3 DNA reads as TGTGCCAGCAGACTTTTCGGGGACGGTCAGCCCCAGCATTTT.

This clonotype was seen a handful of times. The CDR3 DNA is TGTGCCAGCAGCTTAGTGGGTGCAGGGGCTACCTCTGGAAACACCATATATTTT. Translating gives CASSLVGAGATSGNTIYF. The chain has TRBV7-2 and TRBJ1-3, with D perhaps TRBD1 (6 bases). CDR3 length: 18 residues. Germline V gene data show CDR1 as SGHTA and CDR2 as FQGNSA. V lost 1 base and J 0 bases, leaving 16 bases between the germline ends.

V and J are TRBV20-1 and TRBJ1-1; no clear D. Germline-derived CDR1 and CDR2 are DFQATT and SNEGSKA (reference sequence). The germline V and J ends were trimmed by 0 bases and 1 base, with 9 bases remaining between them. CDR3 length: 14 residues. The CDR3 sequence is CSARDLYKNTEAFF. The CDR3 nucleotides are TGCAGTGCTAGAGATCTTTATAAGAACACTGAAGCTTTCTTT.

The chain combines TRBV6-1 with TRBJ1-1; 8 nucleotides agree with TRBD1. The CDR3 contains 14 residues. The germline gives CDR1 MNHNS, CDR2 SASEGT. J lost 4 bases, V lost 1 base, and 2 bases had no gene match. CDR3 sequence: CASSEVTGGTEAFF. The CDR3 bases are TGTGCCAGCAGTGAAGTCACAGGGGGCACTGAAGCTTTCTTT.

The CDR3 protein is CASSDLISSGRSTDTQYF. The CDR3 coding sequence is TGCGCCAGCAGTGATTTGATCTCTAGCGGGAGGAGCACAGATACGCAGTATTTT. The chain couples TRBV10-1 to TRBJ2-3, with TRBD2 identical over 11 bases. The germline CDR1 and CDR2 sequences are WNHNN and SYGVQD (reference sequence). The CDR3 is 18 residues long. J was trimmed by 0 bases and V by 3 bases; bases with no gene match: 8.

The chain is built from TRBV2 and TRBJ2-1; 9 bases fit TRBD2. The length of the CDR3 is 16 residues. The J segment lost 3 bases and the V segment lost 2 bases, leaving 5 bases of the junction unmatched. In germline, CDR1 is SNHLY, CDR2 FYNNEI. The CDR3 DNA is TGTGCCAGCAGTGAACGAGCGGGAGGTCTCTACAATGAGCAGTTCTTC. Translated: CASSERAGGLYNEQFF.

This chain joins TRBV6-1 and TRBJ1-2; a weak D match, TRBD1 (6 bases). This CDR3 is 13 amino acids long. Looked up from germline, CDR1 is MNHNS and CDR2 is SASEGT. The ends were cut back, 11 bases at V and 4 bases at J, with 17 bases in the middle. The CDR3 coding sequence is TGTGCCGCCCAGCGACTAGGGGGCTATGGCTACACCTTC. Residues: CAAQRLGGYGYTF.

This clonotype was seen only a few times. The chain is built from TRBV20-1 and TRBJ1-2; tentatively, D is TRBD1 (6 bases). CDR1 is DFQATT, CDR2 SNEGSKA, per germline (reference sequence). CDR3 length: 13 amino acids. Trimming removed 6 bases from V and 3 bases from J, with 14 bases in between. CDR3 amino acids: CSAPRGPDYGYTF. DNA of the CDR3: TGCAGTGCCCCCCGGGGGCCAGACTATGGCTACACCTTC.

This clonotype appeared a few times. The chain has TRBV6-1 and TRBJ1-3, with TRBD1 matching over 8 bases. V lost 5 bases, J lost 5 bases, and 5 bases stayed unmatched. Germline loops: CDR1 MNHNS, CDR2 SASEGT. This CDR3 comprises 14 residues. The CDR3 DNA reads as TGTGCCAGCAGTCTGGACAGGGACCGAAACACCATATATTTT. Translating it yields CASSLDRDRNTIYF.

This clonotype was picked up a small number of times. The junction departs from germline at one end; a sequencing error may be responsible. V is TRBV7-2 and J is TRBJ2-1; D gene uncertain. The V gene's germline CDR1 is SGHTA and CDR2 FQGNSA. This CDR3 has 13 residues. The CDR3 region has the DNA TGTGCCAGTAGCTTAAATAGCTGGAATGAGCAGTTCTTC. Protein: CASSLNSWNEQFF.

This sequence joins TRBV7-2 and TRBJ1-6; no reliable D call. Trimming removed 4 bases at V and 10 bases at J, with 11 bases between. This CDR3 contains 13 residues. Looked up from germline, CDR1 is SGHTA and CDR2 is FQGNSA. The DNA for the CDR3 is TGTGCCAGCAGCTCCTCCGACGGGTCACCCCTCCACTTT. This translates into CASSSSDGSPLHF.

The chain recombines TRBV18 with TRBJ2-5; D is ambiguous. Looked up from germline, CDR1 is KGHSH and CDR2 is LQKENI. This CDR3 spans 14 amino acids. The V and J ends lost 3 bases and 5 bases respectively, with 13 bases between them. CDR3 nucleotides: TGTGCCAGCTCACCCCCCGCTGGGCTTGAGACCCAGTACTTC. It is translated as CASSPPAGLETQYF.

A few counts support this clonotype. The V call is TRBV19, the J call TRBJ1-1; D call uncertain. V dropped 3 bases and J dropped 7 bases, with 12 bases sitting between them. Germline V CDR1 and CDR2: LNHDA, SQIVND (reference sequence). The CDR3 is 13 amino acids. The CDR3 DNA is TGTGCCAGTAGTATCTTGTCGGGAGGTGAAGCTTTCTTT. Translation gives CASSILSGGEAFF.

This chain connects TRBV12-5 to TRBJ2-3, with D tentatively TRBD1 (5 bases). The V gene's germline CDR1 is LGHNT and CDR2 FRNRAP. Trimming stripped 1 base from V and 5 bases from J, with 10 bases between. This CDR3 has 14 amino acids. CDR3 in amino acids: CASGLGQGRDTQYF. The CDR3, as DNA: TGTGCTAGTGGTTTGGGGCAGGGAAGAGATACGCAGTATTTT.

This clonotype was seen only a few times. In DNA, the CDR3 is TGTGCCAGCAAGGGACAGGGGTATAATTCACCCCTCCACTTT. Translation gives CASKGQGYNSPLHF. The rearrangement uses TRBV25-1 and TRBJ1-6, with 10 bases matching TRBD1. The germline V gene encodes CDR1 MGHDK and CDR2 SYGVNS. This CDR3 has 14 residues. V lost 7 bases, J lost 4 bases, and 1 base stayed unmatched.

This chain links TRBV6-5 with TRBJ1-4; tentative D call: TRBD1 (5 bases). CDR3 length: 16 amino acids. Trimming removed 2 bases from V and 7 bases from J, with 17 bases in between. Germline-derived CDR1 and CDR2 are MNHEY and SVGAGI. The CDR3 here is CASSYGGAGMSEKLFF. For the CDR3, the DNA is TGTGCCAGCAGTTACGGCGGGGCAGGGATGAGTGAAAAACTGTTTTTT.

The genes are TRBV18 and TRBJ2-2, with no clear D. The CDR3 contains 13 residues. V was cut by 3 bases and J by 6 bases, with 8 bases left in between. Germline V gene data show CDR1 as KGHSH and CDR2 as LQKENI. CDR3 protein: CASSPARSGELFF. DNA of the CDR3: TGTGCCAGCTCACCTGCCCGGTCCGGGGAGCTGTTTTTT. Full variable domain (remainder filled in from reference TRBV18 and TRBJ2-2): NAGVMQNPRHLVRRRGQEARLRCSPMKGHSHVYWYRQLPEEGLKFMVYLQKENIIDESGMPKERFSAEFPKEGPSILRIQQVVRGDSAAYFCASSPARSGELFFGEGSRLTVL.

The CDR3 sequence is CASSWTPTENTEAFF. The CDR3 DNA sequence: TGCGCCAGCAGCTGGACCCCGACAGAGAACACTGAAGCTTTCTTT. The chain couples TRBV5-1 to TRBJ1-1, with TRBD1 as a possible D gene (5 bases). The CDR3 runs 15 residues. Trimming took off 3 bases at V and 1 base at J, with 13 bases between the two ends. Germline loops: CDR1 SGHRS, CDR2 YFSETQ.

V is TRBV20-1 and J is TRBJ1-4, with D unclear. CDR1 DFQATT and CDR2 SNEGSKA come from the germline V gene (reference sequence). The CDR3 contains 10 residues. Deletions cut 5 bases from V and 6 bases from J, with 4 bases between. The CDR3 DNA reads TGCAGTGCTCTTTATGAAAAACTGTTTTTT. Its translation: CSALYEKLFF.

The chain is built from TRBV12-3 or TRBV12-4 and TRBJ1-5; the match to TRBD1 covers 12 bases. The CDR3 length is 18 residues. Losses at the gene ends were 5 bases for V and 6 bases for J; bases not matched to a gene: 14. As DNA, the CDR3 is TGTGCCAGCAGTCCCCGGGACAGGGGGCAAATAGAGGGTCAGCCCCAGCATTTT. Translation gives CASSPRDRGQIEGQPQHF.

The gene calls are TRBV4-3 and TRBJ1-2, with 10 bases that match TRBD1. From germline, CDR1 is LGHNA and CDR2 YSLEER. The junction had 7 bases not matched to a gene; V was cut back by 4 bases and J by 2 bases. The CDR3 extends over 16 amino acids. CDR3 sequence: CASSPNPGQGNYGYTF. Written as DNA, the CDR3 is TGCGCCAGCAGCCCTAATCCGGGACAGGGGAACTATGGCTACACCTTC.

The chain joins TRBV11-2 to TRBJ1-1; weak D call: TRBD1 (5 bases). The CDR3 consists of 14 residues. V lost 5 bases, J lost 4 bases, and 14 bases lay in between. Germline values: CDR1 SGHAT, CDR2 FQNNGV. The CDR3 nucleotides are TGTGCCAGCAGCCGGGGACGGGCGGGCACTGAAGCTTTCTTT. Translated: CASSRGRAGTEAFF.

The chain joins TRBV25-1 to TRBJ2-3; possible D gene TRBD2, 7 bases. The CDR3 contains 15 residues. The V gene's germline CDR1 is MGHDK and CDR2 SYGVNS. Trimming stripped 3 bases from V and 2 bases from J, with 12 bases between. CDR3 sequence: CASSDGGGATDTQYF. The CDR3 bases are TGTGCCAGCAGTGATGGAGGGGGGGCCACAGATACGCAGTATTTT.

The rearrangement links TRBV2 to TRBJ2-1; 14 bases are a match to TRBD2. J gave up 8 bases and V 6 bases, and 3 bases lay outside the gene matches. The CDR3 runs 14 residues. In germline, CDR1 is SNHLY, CDR2 FYNNEI. In DNA form, the CDR3 reads TGTGCCAGCAGGGGACTAGCGGGGGTCGATGAGCAGTTCTTC. It is translated as CASRGLAGVDEQFF. The variable domain in full, completed from reference TRBV2 and TRBJ2-1, reads EPEVTQTPSHQVTQMGQEVILRCVPISNHLYFYWYRQILGQKVEFLVSFYNNEISEKSEIFDDQFSVERPDGSNFTLKIRSTKLEDSAMYFCASRGLAGVDEQFFGPGTRLTVL.

A single count supports this clonotype. The V and J genes are TRBV6-1 and TRBJ1-1; D is perhaps TRBD1 (5 bases). This CDR3 spans 14 amino acids. From germline, CDR1 is MNHNS and CDR2 SASEGT. The V gene lost 6 bases and the J gene lost 1 base, with 12 bases spanning the gap. The CDR3 is CASSRDSRNTEAFF. CDR3 coding DNA: TGTGCCAGCAGCCGGGACTCCAGGAACACTGAAGCTTTCTTT.

The chain carries TRBV20-1 and TRBJ2-3, with D possibly being TRBD1 (5 bases). Trimming shortened V by 5 bases and J by 0 bases, and 12 bases separated the two germline ends. The V gene's germline CDR1 is DFQATT and CDR2 SNEGSKA (reference sequence). This CDR3 is 14 amino acids long. CDR3 protein: CSAPGFSSTDTQYF. CDR3 sequence (DNA): TGCAGTGCTCCAGGGTTCTCTAGCACAGATACGCAGTATTTT.

The V and J genes are TRBV7-9 and TRBJ1-1; D is unclear. Deletions cut 1 base from V and 3 bases from J, with 9 bases between. This CDR3 contains 14 residues. Per the germline V gene, CDR1 is SEHNR and CDR2 is FQNEAQ (reference sequence). CDR3 in amino acids: CASSLDVFHTEAFF. The CDR3 nucleotides read TGTGCCAGCAGCTTAGATGTTTTCCACACTGAAGCTTTCTTT.

The chain joins TRBV24-1 to TRBJ2-3; D is ambiguous. V was trimmed by 2 bases and J by 6 bases, leaving 5 bases between them. The germline V gene has CDR1 KGHDR and CDR2 SFDVKD. This CDR3 contains 12 residues. The CDR3 spells CATSDSPDTQYF. The CDR3 nucleotides read TGTGCCACCAGTGATTCCCCCGATACGCAGTATTTT.